Sequencing of this T cell receptor beta chain was carried out in a study of T cells in Graves' hyperthyroidism and ophthalmopathy. Germline CDR1 SGHRS, CDR2 YFSETQ. V lost 3 bases, J lost 0 bases, and 1 base stayed unmatched. CDR3 length equals 14 residues. The source material, RNA transcripts, was used to amplify TCR beta CDR3 regions. The study used the HTBI primer set for a first-round RT-PCR of the TCR CDR3. MiXCR, run by TCRdb on the multiplex PCR reads, gives a single entry per CDR3 protein. Of 300,000 to 500,000 distinct CDR3 sequences listed, about an eighth are singletons. The receptor was isolated from a man aged 45-65 years with Graves' ophthalmopathy. The sample comprised blood. The chain recombines TRBV5-1 with TRBJ2-7; TRBD2 agrees at 9 bases. CDR3 nucleotide sequence: TGCGCCAGCAGCTGGACTAGCGACTCCTACGAGCAGTACTTC. Translated: CASSWTSDSYEQYF.